These T cell receptor beta chains were read from a single sample in a study of shared clonotypes between healthy human individuals. The data were produced by immunoSEQ multiplex PCR, yet TCRdb's version contains in-frame clones alone and is incomplete. The sample has 2 million or so clones, just under 95% seen once. The sequencing input was naive CD8+ T cells sorted from blood. All receptors derive from a man aged 18 to 35 in good health. CDR3s include the opening cysteine and the closing phenylalanine or tryptophan. Each record gives: V gene, J gene, CDR3 protein.

>TRBV27|TRBJ2-5
CASSKLTSKTKETQYF
>TRBV7-9|TRBJ2-1
CASSSGTSGGNEQFF
>TRBV6-5|TRBJ1-2
CASRARGVLYGYTF
>TRBV27|TRBJ1-2
CASSLLSGGAMDGYTF
>TRBV7-9|TRBJ2-7
CASSSGSSYEQYF
>TRBV7-9|TRBJ2-5
CASTAPAGQETQYF
>TRBV5-4|TRBJ1-1
CASRSGHTEAFF
>TRBV11-2|TRBJ2-7
CATRQGSGEQYF
>TRBV15|TRBJ1-2
CATSSTYPNYGYTF
>TRBV10-3|TRBJ2-1
CAISAQVLAGGHWDEQFF
>TRBV27|TRBJ2-7
CASSSSNSYEQYF
>TRBV18|TRBJ2-7
CASSPETGDSYEQYF
>TRBV6-5|TRBJ2-1
CASSPATGTYNEQFF
>TRBV29-1|TRBJ1-1
CSVEDRDNTEAFF
>TRBV30|TRBJ2-7
CACPPNGVGSEQYF
>TRBV25-1|TRBJ1-1
CASSPGSNTEAFF
>TRBV7-9|TRBJ2-2
CASSFSLTSGRGTGELFF
>TRBV11-2|TRBJ2-1
CASSETSRYNEQFF
>TRBV27|TRBJ2-3
CASSAVASTDTQYF
>TRBV6-1|TRBJ1-4
CASSEGTGFEKLFF
>TRBV5-6|TRBJ1-6
CVSRFGTGGDSPLHF
>TRBV9|TRBJ2-3
CASSAGGGDTQYF
>TRBV27|TRBJ1-6
CASSLALYNSPLHF
>TRBV11-3|TRBJ2-2
CASSSHGELFF
>TRBV5-6|TRBJ1-3
CASSGDSGNTIYF
>TRBV13|TRBJ1-2
CASSPGQGAWYGYTF
>TRBV29-1|TRBJ2-1
CSVEDPRGTYNEQFF
>TRBV5-6|TRBJ1-1
CASSLGGGDTEAFF
>TRBV4-1|TRBJ2-7
CASSQTQTYEQYF
>TRBV9|TRBJ2-3
CASSVEGDSTDTQYF
>TRBV2|TRBJ2-3
CASSEAQGLALRDTQYF
>TRBV27|TRBJ2-3
CASSFDLTDTQYF
>TRBV4-1|TRBJ2-5
CASSQIGTGEHTAQYF
>TRBV13|TRBJ1-3
CATGPSGNTIYF
>TRBV27|TRBJ2-7
CASSSSGGLREQYF
>TRBV6-6|TRBJ2-7
CASPSLRGGQYF
>TRBV7-6|TRBJ1-3
CASSLGPGNTIYF
>TRBV20-1|TRBJ2-1
CSASYNEQFF
>TRBV27|TRBJ2-5
CASSLGVGGETQYF
>TRBV19|TRBJ2-7
CASSPQGVHEQYF
>TRBV2|TRBJ1-4
CASVGRGEKLFF
>TRBV4-1|TRBJ2-5
CASSQDMRGRIFDSETQYF
>TRBV7-2|TRBJ2-1
CASSEFGGNEQFF
>TRBV27|TRBJ2-5
CASSPGLAGETQYF
>TRBV7-9|TRBJ2-5
CASSPSLQETQYF
>TRBV6-1|TRBJ1-5
CATREVNQPQHF
>TRBV20-1|TRBJ2-3
CSARRPSTQYF
>TRBV7-2|TRBJ1-2
CASSEIGDLYGYTF
>TRBV4-1|TRBJ1-1
CASSQWAEYVEAFF
>TRBV27|TRBJ2-5
CASSMGLAATQYF
>TRBV7-9|TRBJ1-5
CASSQGDQPQHF
>TRBV9|TRBJ2-1
CASSALGRDNEQFF
>TRBV7-9|TRBJ1-2
CASSFPGTGDGYTF
>TRBV28|TRBJ1-5
CASSFLGVDQPQHF